These 26 T cell receptor beta chains share one sample of origin, sequenced in a study of blood T cells in healthy people across ages. A sample-barcoded 5' primer and a J-beta primer mix were used in a second PCR of roughly 7 to 11 cycles. A single record per CDR3 protein comes from TCRdb applying MiXCR to the 5' RACE reads. The repertoire holds 850,000 or so distinct CDR3 sequences, with 29% as singletons. Sequencing used blood. The receptors here all came from an elderly woman in good health.

In its sample, this clonotype was seen a few times. One base away lies a much larger clone, so this may be a sequencing read error. This chain's CDR3 is CASKRRDLGSTDAQYF. The CDR3 DNA reads TGTGCCAGCAAAAGGAGAGACTTGGGGAGCACAGATGCGCAGTATTTT. The chain combines TRBV12-3 or TRBV12-4 with TRBJ2-3; weak D call: TRBD2 (5 bases). This CDR3 region has 16 residues.

The V and J genes are TRBV24-1 and TRBJ2-3; 10 positions agree with TRBD1. The germline V gene has CDR1 KGHDR and CDR2 SFDVKD. CDR3 size: 15 residues. The ends lost 5 bases at V and 4 bases at J; junction bases unmatched: 5. CDR3 DNA: TGTGCCACCAGTGCGGGACAGGGGAGGGCAGATACGCAGTATTTT. This codes for CATSAGQGRADTQYF.

This clonotype was counted many times. The CDR3 DNA reads as TGCAGTGCTAAGGGGGGCCCAACAGGGAATGAGCAGTTCTTC. Its translation: CSAKGGPTGNEQFF. This chain joins TRBV20-1 and TRBJ2-1; D is perhaps TRBD1 or TRBD2 (6 bases each). Trimming took 4 bases from V and 7 from J, leaving 17 bases between them. The CDR3 totals 14 residues. Germline V gene lookup returns CDR1 DFQATT and CDR2 SNEGSKA (reference sequence).

The CDR3 DNA sequence: TGTGCCAGCAGCTTGGGGGCGGACGAAGCTTTCTTT. Translation: CASSLGADEAFF. The J gene is TRBJ1-1, the V gene TRBV5-6; no clear D. The V gene's germline CDR1 is SGHDT and CDR2 YYEEEE. The CDR3 is 12 residues long. V was cut by 0 bases and J by 8 bases, with 8 bases left in between.

This clonotype was observed a few times. The genes are TRBV18 and TRBJ2-7, with a possible D match to TRBD2 (6 bases). Germline V lookup: CDR1 KGHSH, CDR2 LQKENI. The CDR3 consists of 16 residues. V dropped 5 bases and J dropped 2 bases, with 19 bases sitting between them. The CDR3 sequence: CASSSTPGDPAYEQYF. The CDR3 DNA follows: TGTGCCAGCTCATCGACCCCGGGGGACCCTGCCTACGAGCAGTACTTC.

This clonotype was seen many times. V gene TRBV6-5 combines with J gene TRBJ2-4; 10 bases are a match to TRBD2. CDR1 and CDR2 from the germline V gene are MNHEY and SVGAGI. With V trimmed by 6 bases and J by 1 base, 3 bases remained unmatched. CDR3 size: 15 residues. CDR3 amino acids: CASRDSGGAKNIQYF. CDR3 in DNA: TGTGCCAGCAGGGATAGCGGGGGGGCCAAAAACATTCAGTACTTC.

This clonotype was detected ten times or more. The chain links TRBV4-3 to TRBJ1-2; no reliable D call. The V and J ends lost 4 bases and 8 bases respectively, with 20 bases between them. The V gene's germline CDR1 is LGHNA and CDR2 YSLEER. This CDR3 region has 15 residues. DNA of the CDR3: TGCGCCAGCAGCCCCGTCTTGGGCTGGGCGACGGGCTACACCTTC. Amino acids: CASSPVLGWATGYTF.

Only a few counts were recorded for this clonotype. The V gene is TRBV29-1, the J gene TRBJ2-2; TRBD2 matches at 10 bases. Germline CDR1 reads SQVTM; CDR2 reads ANQGSEA. The CDR3 is 14 residues long. After removal of 7 bases from V and 6 bases from J, the junction contained 8 bases not matched to a gene. The CDR3 bases are TGCAGCGCCTCTAGCGGGGGAGGGTCCGGGGAGCTGTTTTTT. It yields the protein CSASSGGGSGELFF.

The chain joins TRBV6-2 or TRBV6-3 to TRBJ1-2; D is unclear. V was pared by 5 bases and J by 0 bases, with 13 bases between. This CDR3 spans 15 amino acids. Germline V gene lookup returns CDR1 MNHEY and CDR2 SVGEGT. This chain's CDR3 is CASSPQRVPNYGYTF. For the CDR3, the DNA is TGTGCCAGCAGTCCCCAAAGGGTACCTAACTATGGCTACACCTTC.

This clonotype has at least ten counts. The gene calls are TRBV2 and TRBJ2-3; D is unresolved. The ends were cut back, 4 bases at V and 7 bases at J, with 18 bases in the middle. The length of the CDR3 is 15 residues. Germline CDR1 reads SNHLY; CDR2 reads FYNNEI. Here the CDR3 DNA reads TGTGCCAGCAGTGTAGGACCCTTGGATTCCTATACGCAGTATTTT. It codes for CASSVGPLDSYTQYF. The full variable domain, its missing parts supplied by reference TRBV2 and TRBJ2-3, is EPEVTQTPSHQVTQMGQEVILRCVPISNHLYFYWYRQILGQKVEFLVSFYNNEISEKSEIFDDQFSVERPDGSNFTLKIRSTKLEDSAMYFCASSVGPLDSYTQYFGPGTRLTVL.

In its sample, this clonotype was seen many times. The chain links TRBV29-1 to TRBJ1-2; TRBD1 aligns across 8 bases. The CDR3 extends over 15 amino acids. Germline assignment: CDR1 SQVTM and CDR2 ANQGSEA. V dropped 6 bases and J dropped 0; count of bases not matched to a gene: 9. In DNA form, the CDR3 reads TGCAGCGTGGGGAGCTCAGGGGGCGCTAACTATGGCTACACCTTC. This gives the protein CSVGSSGGANYGYTF. The complete variable domain, with remaining parts taken from reference TRBV29-1 and TRBJ1-2, reads SAVISQKPSRDICQRGTSLTIQCQVDSQVTMMFWYRQQPGQSLTLIATANQGSEATYESGFVIDKFPISRPNLTFSTLTVSNMSPEDSSIYLCSVGSSGGANYGYTFGSGTRLTVV.

The V call is TRBV7-9, the J call TRBJ2-5, with 8 positions matching TRBD1. The V gene end was trimmed by 5 bases and the J gene end by 4 bases; junction bases not matched to a gene: 12. This CDR3 is built from 16 residues. Germline assignment: CDR1 SEHNR and CDR2 FQNEAQ (reference sequence). The CDR3 protein is CASSPALATGGETQYF. The CDR3 coding sequence is TGTGCCAGCAGCCCAGCCCTCGCAACAGGGGGAGAGACCCAGTACTTC.

The chain joins TRBV24-1 to TRBJ2-3; D remains ambiguous. The V end was cut by 3 bases, the J end by 6 bases, with 6 bases between. This CDR3 spans 12 amino acids. The V gene's germline CDR1 is KGHDR and CDR2 SFDVKD. The CDR3 DNA sequence: TGTGCCACCAGTGATGTCGGGGATACGCAGTATTTT. Encoded protein: CATSDVGDTQYF.

V usage is TRBV7-9 and J usage is TRBJ2-3; no reliable D call. The V end lost 1 base, the J end lost 2 bases, and 19 bases lay between the germline ends. The CDR3 sequence is 18 residues long. Germline V gene lookup returns CDR1 SEHNR and CDR2 FQNEAQ (reference sequence). The CDR3 nucleotides read TGTGCCAGCAGCTTAGGGCCCCCAGCGAGGAAGCCCACAGATACGCAGTATTTT. This codes for CASSLGPPARKPTDTQYF.

This clonotype appeared many times. CDR3 residues: CAITHRVEGDYEQYF. CDR3 nucleotide sequence: TGTGCCATCACTCACCGGGTTGAGGGGGACTACGAGCAGTACTTC. The rearrangement uses TRBV10-3 and TRBJ2-7, with a weak D call TRBD1 (6 bases). Germline CDR1 and CDR2: ENHRY and SYGVKD. The CDR3 sequence is 15 residues long. V shed 7 bases and J shed 3 bases, with 19 bases lying between them.

J is TRBJ2-4 and V is TRBV12-3 or TRBV12-4, with TRBD1 identical over 7 bases. V lost 5 bases and J lost 4; bases outside the gene matches: 5. CDR3 length: 14 residues. Here the CDR3 reads CASSANRGKNIQYF. In DNA, the CDR3 is TGTGCCAGCAGTGCAAACAGGGGAAAAAACATTCAGTACTTC.

This clonotype was counted a few times. V is TRBV27 and J is TRBJ1-2, with 7 bases identical to TRBD1. Trimming cost V 3 bases and J 7 bases; bases outside gene matches: 11. The CDR3 spans 15 residues. Per germline, CDR1 MNHEY and CDR2 SMNVEV (reference sequence). The DNA of the CDR3 is TGTGCCAGCAGTTTCGGGACAGAAAATAGAGGTGGCTACACCTTC. It translates to CASSFGTENRGGYTF.

This clonotype was counted at least ten times. This rearrangement joins TRBV6-2 or TRBV6-3 to TRBJ1-2, with 8 bases matching TRBD1. CDR3 length: 17 amino acids. Germline lookup yields CDR1 MNHEY and CDR2 SVGEGT. With 6 bases clipped from V and 2 bases from J, the junction kept 14 bases outside the gene matches. Here the CDR3 reads CASSDSPGTGANYGYTF. The CDR3 DNA is TGTGCCAGCAGCGACAGTCCCGGGACAGGAGCCAACTATGGCTACACCTTC.

This clonotype showed up many times. The gene calls are TRBV20-1 and TRBJ2-7, with D hard to call. This CDR3 contains 10 residues. Trimming stripped 0 bases from V and 5 bases from J, with 2 bases between. Germline values: CDR1 DFQATT, CDR2 SNEGSKA (reference sequence). CDR3 region: CSARDDEQYF. The CDR3 DNA sequence: TGCAGTGCTAGAGATGACGAGCAGTACTTC.

This clonotype was seen only a few times. This may stem from a read error, because a much larger clone lies one nucleotide away. J is TRBJ1-2 and V is TRBV15; tentatively, D is TRBD1 (5 bases). Trimming removed 1 base at V and 7 bases at J, with 10 bases between. This CDR3 contains 13 residues. From germline, CDR1 is LNHNV and CDR2 YYDKDF (reference sequence). The CDR3 DNA follows: TGTGCCACCAGCAGAGGCCTGGGGGGTGGCTACACCTTC. It specifies CATSRGLGGGYTF.

In its sample, this clonotype was seen many times. V usage is TRBV7-2 and J usage is TRBJ2-5; D is possibly TRBD2 (6 bases). The V end lost 2 bases, the J end lost 1 base, and 14 bases lay between the germline ends. The CDR3 has 16 amino acids. The germline gives CDR1 SGHTA, CDR2 FQGNSA. CDR3 loop: CASSLQAGYSQETQYF. The CDR3 DNA sequence: TGTGCCAGCAGCTTACAGGCGGGGTATAGCCAAGAGACCCAGTACTTC.

This clonotype was observed many times. The V call is TRBV2, the J call TRBJ2-5; TRBD1 or TRBD2 may be the D gene (6 bases each). Between the trimmed V and J ends, which lost 7 bases and 5 bases, there was a span of 26 bases. Germline V gives CDR1 SNHLY, CDR2 FYNNEI. The CDR3 extends over 17 amino acids. CDR3 amino acids: CASMLGQAGEEGETQYF. CDR3 bases: TGTGCCAGCATGTTGGGCCAGGCAGGGGAGGAAGGGGAGACCCAGTACTTC. Variable domain in full (rest from reference TRBV2 and TRBJ2-5): EPEVTQTPSHQVTQMGQEVILRCVPISNHLYFYWYRQILGQKVEFLVSFYNNEISEKSEIFDDQFSVERPDGSNFTLKIRSTKLEDSAMYFCASMLGQAGEEGETQYFGPGTRLLVL.

V usage is TRBV24-1 and J usage is TRBJ1-1; D call uncertain. The CDR3 length is 14 residues. The V end lost 3 bases, the J end lost 5 bases, and 12 bases lay between the germline ends. Germline lookup yields CDR1 KGHDR and CDR2 SFDVKD. This chain's CDR3 is CATSDAPGGTEAFF. CDR3 in DNA: TGTGCCACCAGTGATGCCCCGGGAGGGACTGAAGCTTTCTTT.

This clonotype was observed a few times. The J gene is TRBJ2-3, the V gene TRBV20-1, with D maybe TRBD2 (6 bases). CDR1 and CDR2 from the germline V gene are DFQATT and SNEGSKA (reference sequence). The CDR3 is 14 residues long. Trimming removed 5 bases from V and 1 base from J, with 13 bases in between. CDR3 protein: CSALVRGRTDTQYF. CDR3 nucleotide sequence: TGCAGTGCTCTGGTGCGGGGTCGCACAGATACGCAGTATTTT.

As regards this clonotype: A much more abundant neighbour one base away suggests this may be a read error. V gene TRBV6-2 or TRBV6-3 combines with J gene TRBJ2-1, with D hard to call. With 6 bases removed from V and 3 bases from J, the gap between germline ends came to 6 bases. From germline, CDR1 is MNHEY and CDR2 SVGEGT. The CDR3 contains 12 residues. The CDR3 reads CASRSVYNEQFF. The CDR3 DNA reads TGTGCCAGCAGGTCGGTCTACAATGAGCAGTTCTTC.

This clonotype has at least ten counts. The chain carries TRBV7-8 and TRBJ2-4, with D possibly being TRBD1 or TRBD2 (5 bases each). Germline assignment: CDR1 SGHVS and CDR2 FQNEAQ. V lost 2 bases and J 9 bases, leaving 20 bases between the germline ends. This CDR3 contains 16 residues. The CDR3 spells CASSLKFGTSNAIQYF. CDR3 coding DNA: TGTGCCAGCAGCTTAAAATTTGGGACCTCTAACGCCATTCAGTACTTC.